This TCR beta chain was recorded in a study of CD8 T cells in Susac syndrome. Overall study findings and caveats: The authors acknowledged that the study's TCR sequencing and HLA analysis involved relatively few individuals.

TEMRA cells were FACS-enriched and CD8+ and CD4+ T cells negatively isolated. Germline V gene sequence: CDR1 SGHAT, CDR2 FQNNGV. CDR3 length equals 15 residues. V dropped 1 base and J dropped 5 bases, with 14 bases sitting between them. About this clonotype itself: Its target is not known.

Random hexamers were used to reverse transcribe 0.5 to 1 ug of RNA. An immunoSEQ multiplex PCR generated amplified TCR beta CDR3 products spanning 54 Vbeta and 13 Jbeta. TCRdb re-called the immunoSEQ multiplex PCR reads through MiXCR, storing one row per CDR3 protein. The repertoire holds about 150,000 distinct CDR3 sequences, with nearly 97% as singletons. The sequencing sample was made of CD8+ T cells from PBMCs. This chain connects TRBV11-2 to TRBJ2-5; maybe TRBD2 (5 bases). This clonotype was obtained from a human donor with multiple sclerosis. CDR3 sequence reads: CASSLVATRGETQYF. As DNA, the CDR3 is TGTGCCAGCAGCTTAGTGGCCACACGAGGGGAGACCCAGTACTTC.